This T cell receptor beta chain was captured by sequencing in a study of T-cell memory formation after mild COVID-19. At the level of the study: Each donor largely had its own TCR clusters.

Germline V CDR1 and CDR2: SGHRS, YFSETQ. Trimming shortened V by 0 bases and J by 0 bases, and 10 bases separated the two germline ends. The CDR3 extends over 16 amino acids. This clonotype was counted many times. Its antigen is currently unknown. Constant-segment primers served in 5'RACE that generated TCR alpha and TCR beta cDNA libraries bearing sample barcodes and UMIs. TCRdb recomputed calls from the 5' RACE reads with MiXCR, one row per CDR3 protein. Seen here are fewer than 350,000 distinct CDR3 sequences, less than 9.5% observed once, and the top ten hold 20% to 25%. General study points: There were some responding clones in pre-infection memory, which suggested that cross-reactive memory had joined. CD4+ contracting clones were found mainly in CM and EM, and CD8+ ones in EMRA.

The J gene is TRBJ2-4, the V gene TRBV5-1, with no clear D. Specimen: PBMCs or a T cell subset sorted from them (not recorded which). The clonotype was recovered from a man aged 18 to 35 who had mild COVID-19 (a few samples of this study predate the infection). Cell type and time point are not known. CDR3 amino acids: CASSLGGYLAKNIQYF. CDR3 coding DNA: TGCGCCAGCAGCTTGGGCGGCTATCTAGCCAAAAACATTCAGTACTTC.